The entry below gives a single TCR beta chain sequence along with its context. These data come from a study of blood T cell repertoires in COVID-19. Study as a whole: Donors in the United States, Italy and Spain gave samples during acute or convalescent COVID-19. T cells, B-cell-depleted T cells, or PBMCs provided the cDNA or gDNA that served as material.

As originally analysed: Amplification from reference gene primers served as the basis for estimated nucleated cell counts. Profiled with immunoSEQ multiplex PCR; TCRdb holds only in-frame clones, not every one. V, J and clone size are taken as reported in that table, and D and trimming were inferred from the DNA itself. The profile shows tens of thousands of clones, around 83% of them singletons. Trimming left V 7 bases short and J 5 bases short, with 11 bases between. Germline CDR1 DFQATT, CDR2 SNEGSKA (reference sequence). CDR3 size: 11 residues. The rearrangement joins TRBV20-1 to TRBJ1-1; D might be TRBD1 (6 bases). Sequencing input: peripheral blood. This TCR came from a woman of 80 years or more with acute or convalescent COVID-19. In nucleotides, the CDR3 is TGCAGTGGGCAGGGGCCAACTGAAGCTTTCTTT. Encoded protein: CSGQGPTEAFF.